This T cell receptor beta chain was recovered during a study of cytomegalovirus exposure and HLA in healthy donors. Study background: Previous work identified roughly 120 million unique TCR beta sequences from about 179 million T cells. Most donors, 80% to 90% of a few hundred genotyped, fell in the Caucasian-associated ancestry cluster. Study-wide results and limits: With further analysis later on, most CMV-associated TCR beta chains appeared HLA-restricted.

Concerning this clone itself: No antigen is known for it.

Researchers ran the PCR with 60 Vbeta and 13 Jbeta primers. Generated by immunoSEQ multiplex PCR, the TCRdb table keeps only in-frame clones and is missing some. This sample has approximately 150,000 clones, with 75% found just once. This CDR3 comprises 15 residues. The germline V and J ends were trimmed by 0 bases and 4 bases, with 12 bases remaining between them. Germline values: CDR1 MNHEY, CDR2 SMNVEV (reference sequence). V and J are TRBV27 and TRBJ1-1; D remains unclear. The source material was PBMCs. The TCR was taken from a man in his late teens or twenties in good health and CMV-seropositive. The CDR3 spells CASSLSWALSTEAFF. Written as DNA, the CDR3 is TGTGCCAGCAGTTTATCGTGGGCTTTGAGCACTGAAGCTTTCTTT.